The TCR beta chain under discussion was sequenced for a study of blood T cell repertoires in COVID-19 (dated by TCRdb to 2019 to 2021). Some background on the complete study: The collaborator samples originated in the United States, Italy and Spain and spanned the acute and convalescent phases of COVID-19. The material from the prospective study consisted of cDNA or gDNA derived from T cells, B-cell-depleted T cells, or PBMCs. Deeply sampled blood TCRbeta repertoires from subjects exposed to, actively infected with, or recovered from COVID-19 were included in the dataset. The repertoires were released in a freely available public database intended as a resource for research on the immune response to SARS-CoV-2. The samples were drawn from two sources: the first 160 participants of the ongoing ImmuneRACE study, and 1,254 subjects contributed by 6 global collaborators. A de-identified subject ID, COVID-19 status, age in years and sex were almost always included in the sample metadata. HLA class I and class II types, where available, came from metadata supplied by the sample provider rather than from assay-based typing. What the work shows at the level of the full study, not this receptor alone: The quantity of clinical and demographic metadata differed by source and by participant and was supplied without curation.

In the prospective study, participants were roughly 18 to 95 years old, resided in about two dozen geographic areas of the United States, and were enrolled through a virtual design. In the prospective study, cohorts were assigned on the basis of participant-reported clinical history obtained from a screening survey and a study questionnaire. Exposed participants had been in contact, within 2 weeks of entering the study, with a person who had a PCR-confirmed or clinician-diagnosed case of COVID-19. Mobile phlebotomists in the prospective study collected whole blood, serum and a nasopharyngeal or oropharyngeal swab from every participant. Participants in the prospective study had the option to provide additional blood draws and questionnaires over a roughly 2-month period. Prospective study blood samples were shipped either frozen or at room temperature before DNA extraction. TCRbeta CDR3 regions were amplified from genomic DNA using the immunoSEQ Assay, a bias-controlled multiplex PCR. As for how the authors treated the data: Nucleated cell counts per sample were estimated from amplification of reference gene primers within the assay. To quantify the absolute abundance of each unique TCRbeta CDR3 rearrangement, sequence reads were collapsed and filtered. Productive Simpson clonality was computed per sample as the square root of Simpson's diversity index over productive rearrangements. The immuneACCESS repertoire file appears here via TCRdb, limited to in-frame rearrangements. These files lack a portion of the clones; in checked studies, under half of the deficit traces to unresolved V genes, and the cause of the others is not known. That table furnishes V, J and clone size, whereas the DNA furnished D and trimming. The sample profile shows some 180,000 clones; over 70% of them were found once. Around 14% of the sample is in the top ten clones.

A remark on this clone: Its specific antigen is unknown. No much larger clone exists at a distance of one base, and base qualities are not known.

The CDR3 measures 13 amino acids from cysteine to phenylalanine. Only the CDR3 region is kept as DNA, spanning 39 bases read in frame from base 1. V gives up 0 bases and J gives up 5 bases, and the segment between their germline ends measures 8 bases. Sequences GTSNPN (CDR1) and SVGIG (CDR2) are obtained from the germline V gene (reference sequence). Recombination joined TRBV30 with TRBJ2-1; the D gene is possibly TRBD1, with 6 bases matching. Sequenced material: PBMCs or T cells enriched from blood (not recorded which). This TCR came from a man aged 60-69 years who had been exposed to COVID-19. CDR3 sequence: CAWSVGQHNEQFF. The nucleotides read TGTGCCTGGAGTGTAGGACAGCACAATGAGCAGTTCTTC.